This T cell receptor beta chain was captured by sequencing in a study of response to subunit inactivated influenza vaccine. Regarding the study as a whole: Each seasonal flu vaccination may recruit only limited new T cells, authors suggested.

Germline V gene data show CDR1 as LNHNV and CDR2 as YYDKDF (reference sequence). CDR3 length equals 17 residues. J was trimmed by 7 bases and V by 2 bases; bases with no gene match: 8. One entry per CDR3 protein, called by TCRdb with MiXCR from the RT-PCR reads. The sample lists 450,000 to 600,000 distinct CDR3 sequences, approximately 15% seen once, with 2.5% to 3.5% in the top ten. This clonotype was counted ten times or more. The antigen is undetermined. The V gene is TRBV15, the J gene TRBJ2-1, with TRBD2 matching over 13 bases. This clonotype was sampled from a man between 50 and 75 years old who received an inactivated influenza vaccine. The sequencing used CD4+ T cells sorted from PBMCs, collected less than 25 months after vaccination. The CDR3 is CATSRRLAGGLRNEQFF. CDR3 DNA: TGTGCCACCAGCAGAAGACTAGCGGGAGGTCTTAGGAATGAGCAGTTCTTC.